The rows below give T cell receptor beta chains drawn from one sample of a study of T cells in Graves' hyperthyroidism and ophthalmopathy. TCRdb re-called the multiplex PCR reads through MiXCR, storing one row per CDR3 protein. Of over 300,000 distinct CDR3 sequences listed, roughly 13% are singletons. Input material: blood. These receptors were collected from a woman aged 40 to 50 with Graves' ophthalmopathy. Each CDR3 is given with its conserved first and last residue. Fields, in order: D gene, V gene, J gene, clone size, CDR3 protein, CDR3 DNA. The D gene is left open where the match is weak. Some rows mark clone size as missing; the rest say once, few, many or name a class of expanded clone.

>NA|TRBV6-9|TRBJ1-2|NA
CASSYFTGRGYTF
TGTGCCAGCAGTTACTTTACCGGCCGTGGCTACACCTTC
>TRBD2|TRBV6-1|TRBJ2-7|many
CASSALAGGLDEQYF
TGTGCCAGCAGTGCACTAGCGGGGGGGCTGGACGAGCAGTACTTC
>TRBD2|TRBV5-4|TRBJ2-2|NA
CASSLGLADPTGELFF
TGTGCCAGCAGCTTAGGCCTAGCGGACCCCACCGGGGAGCTGTTTTTT
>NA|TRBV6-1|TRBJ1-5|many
CASSEARGRGQPQHF
TGTGCCAGCAGTGAAGCCCGGGGGCGAGGTCAGCCCCAGCATTTT
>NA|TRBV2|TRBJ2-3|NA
CASSAHPPGTDTQYF
TGTGCCAGCAGTGCGCATCCTCCCGGCACAGATACGCAGTATTTT
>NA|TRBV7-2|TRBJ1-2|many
CASSLARAVGYTF
TGTGCCAGCAGCTTAGCCAGGGCGGTTGGCTACACCTTC
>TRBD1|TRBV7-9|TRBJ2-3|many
CASSSGTGMSDTQYF
TGTGCCAGCAGCTCCGGGACAGGGATGTCAGATACGCAGTATTTT
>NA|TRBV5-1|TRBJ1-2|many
CASSSAEGQHGYTF
TGCGCCAGCAGCTCGGCCGAGGGGCAGCATGGCTACACCTTC
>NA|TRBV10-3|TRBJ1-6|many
CATQPPQGEGNSPLHF
TGTGCCACCCAACCCCCGCAAGGCGAGGGGAATTCACCCCTCCACTTT
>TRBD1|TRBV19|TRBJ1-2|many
CASRGTGGSYGYTF
TGTGCCAGTAGAGGGACAGGCGGCTCGTATGGCTACACCTTC
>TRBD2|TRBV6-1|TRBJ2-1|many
CASSDRLADLYNEQFF
TGTGCCAGCAGTGATAGGCTAGCGGATCTTTACAATGAGCAGTTCTTC
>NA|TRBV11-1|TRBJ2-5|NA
CASSLESVRETQYF
TGTGCCAGCAGCTTAGAGTCTGTTCGGGAGACCCAGTACTTC
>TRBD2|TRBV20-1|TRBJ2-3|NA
CSATRGGGDTQYF
TGCAGTGCCACTCGTGGGGGGGGGGATACGCAGTATTTT
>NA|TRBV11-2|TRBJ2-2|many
CASTPGLSSTGELFF
TGTGCCAGCACCCCCGGTCTATCCTCCACCGGGGAGCTGTTTTTT
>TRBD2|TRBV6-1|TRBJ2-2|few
CASSRLAGTTGELFF
TGTGCCAGCAGTAGACTAGCGGGAACCACCGGGGAGCTGTTTTTT
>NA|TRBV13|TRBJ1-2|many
CASSLGTANPYGYTF
TGTGCCAGCAGCTTAGGGACAGCAAACCCCTATGGCTACACCTTC
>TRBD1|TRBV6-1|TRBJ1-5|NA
CASSNDRGGSQPQHF
TGTGCCAGCAGTAATGACAGGGGAGGGAGTCAGCCCCAGCATTTT
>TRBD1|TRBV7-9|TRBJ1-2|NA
CASSLYRGFGYTF
TGTGCCAGCAGCTTATACAGGGGCTTTGGCTACACCTTC
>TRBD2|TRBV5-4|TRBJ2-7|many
CASSLGTGGPYEQYF
TGTGCCAGCAGCTTGGGGACGGGAGGGCCTTACGAGCAGTACTTC
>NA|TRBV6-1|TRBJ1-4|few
CASSDPLVAINEKLFF
TGTGCCAGCAGTGACCCCCTTGTAGCCATTAATGAAAAACTGTTTTTT
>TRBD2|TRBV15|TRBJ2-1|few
CATSRDLASGVNEQFF
TGTGCCACCAGCAGAGATTTGGCTAGCGGGGTTAATGAGCAGTTCTTC
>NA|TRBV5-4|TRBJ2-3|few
CASSSPVGGVSDTQYF
TGTGCCAGCAGCTCCCCAGTAGGGGGGGTTTCAGATACGCAGTATTTT
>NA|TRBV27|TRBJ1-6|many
CASSPQGISYNSPLHF
TGTGCCAGCAGTCCTCAGGGTATTTCCTATAATTCACCCCTCCACTTT
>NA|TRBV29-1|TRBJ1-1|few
CSGGGLGSWNTEAFF
TGCAGCGGGGGGGGACTGGGTTCGTGGAACACTGAAGCTTTCTTT
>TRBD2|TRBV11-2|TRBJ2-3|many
CASSPASGQSTDTQYF
TGTGCCAGCAGCCCCGCTAGCGGGCAGAGCACAGATACGCAGTATTTT
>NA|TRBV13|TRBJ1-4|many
CASSPSGWREKLFF
TGTGCCAGCAGTCCCTCAGGATGGAGAGAAAAACTGTTTTTT
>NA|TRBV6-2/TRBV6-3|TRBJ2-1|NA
CASSYSFERPYNEQFF
TGTGCCAGCAGTTACTCGTTCGAGCGGCCCTACAATGAGCAGTTCTTC
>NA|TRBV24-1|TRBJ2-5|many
CATSGSSIGVETQYF
TGTGCCACCTCGGGATCGTCAATTGGTGTGGAGACCCAGTACTTC
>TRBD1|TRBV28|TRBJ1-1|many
CASSSSDRVDGEAFF
TGTGCCAGCAGTTCGTCGGACAGGGTTGACGGTGAAGCTTTCTTT
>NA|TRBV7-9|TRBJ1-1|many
CASSLVTGTEAFF
TGTGCCAGCAGCTTAGTTACGGGCACTGAAGCTTTCTTT
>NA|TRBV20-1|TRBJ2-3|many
CSARAWITDTQYF
TGCAGTGCTAGAGCTTGGATCACAGATACGCAGTATTTT
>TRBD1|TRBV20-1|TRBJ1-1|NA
CSASRQGGEAFF
TGCAGTGCTAGTAGACAGGGGGGTGAAGCTTTCTTT
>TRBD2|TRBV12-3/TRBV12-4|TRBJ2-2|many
CASSLTLATTGELFF
TGTGCCAGCAGTTTAACACTAGCGACCACCGGGGAGCTGTTTTTT
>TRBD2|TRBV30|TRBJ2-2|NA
CAWAGTSGTGELFF
TGTGCCTGGGCCGGGACTAGCGGGACCGGGGAGCTGTTTTTT
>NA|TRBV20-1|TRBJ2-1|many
CSAVPGLRYNEQFF
TGCAGTGCTGTTCCGGGACTTCGCTACAATGAGCAGTTCTTC